A single T cell receptor beta chain is shown here with its context. Its antigen is not known. The CDR3 is 14 amino acids. CDR1 and CDR2 from the germline V gene are LNHDA and SQIVND (reference sequence). Trimming stripped 5 bases from V and 1 base from J, with 10 bases between. The data stem from a study of cytomegalovirus exposure and HLA in healthy donors. Whole-study findings and limits: Per a later analysis, HLA-associated TCR beta chains showed more clonal expansion than other, equally common TCR beta chains. HLA allele associations emerged for 16,951 TCR beta sequences in a later analysis, at 0.05 false discovery rate. Researchers reported in a later analysis that a missense DCLRE1C variant was tied to TCR beta V- and J-gene trimming. Prior analysis indicated that the majority of TCR beta V segments exhibited productivity approximately 87% or approximately 30% of the time.

PCR employed 60 Vbeta and 13 Jbeta primers. The repertoire was sequenced with immunoSEQ multiplex PCR; TCRdb's copy has only in-frame clones and lacks some. Of about 150,000 clones in the sample, 75% to 90% were seen once. The sequencing input was PBMCs. The receptor was derived from a woman in her 30s in good health and CMV-seronegative. This rearrangement joins TRBV19 to TRBJ2-3; weak D call: TRBD2 (6 bases). CDR3 bases: TGTGCCAGTAGTCCGGGACTTCGCACAGATACGCAGTATTTT. Amino acids: CASSPGLRTDTQYF.